The 11 T cell receptor beta chains in this list originate from one sample, sequenced in a study of long-term antiretroviral therapy in people with HIV. Researchers ran immunoSEQ v3.0 at survey level. TCRdb keeps only in-frame clones here, not all; method: immunoSEQ multiplex PCR. The table shows around 19,000 clones, with roughly 88% occurring only once. The sequencing used unsorted PBMCs, collected 1.2 years after starting antiretroviral therapy. The source is a woman aged 35 to 49 with HIV.

The chain uses TRBV19 and TRBJ2-3; weak D call: TRBD1 (6 bases). Between the trimmed V and J ends, which lost 0 bases and 2 bases, there was a span of 21 bases. The CDR3 is 19 amino acids. Germline V gene sequence: CDR1 LNHDA, CDR2 SQIVND (reference sequence). CDR3 nucleotide sequence: TGTGCCAGTAGTATAGATCCTCAACCCGGGACACAGTACACAGATACGCAGTATTTT. Its protein product is CASSIDPQPGTQYTDTQYF.

The rearrangement links TRBV25-1 to TRBJ1-2; TRBD1 is a possible D gene (5 bases). Germline values: CDR1 MGHDK, CDR2 SYGVNS. This CDR3 has 13 residues. V was pared by 8 bases and J by 7 bases, with 17 bases between. The DNA of the CDR3 is TGTGCCAGCCAGCAGACTTCAGGGTCTGGCTACACCTTC. Translated: CASQQTSGSGYTF.

The chain is built from TRBV15 and TRBJ1-5, with a tentative D call TRBD1 (5 bases). Trimming shortened V by 3 bases and J by 6 bases, and 18 bases separated the two germline ends. Germline V gene data show CDR1 as LNHNV and CDR2 as YYDKDF (reference sequence). The CDR3 runs 16 residues. The CDR3 sequence is CATSRRGDVTAQPQHF. As DNA, the CDR3 is TGTGCCACCAGCAGGAGAGGGGATGTTACAGCTCAGCCCCAGCATTTT.

CDR3 loop: CASSSAGLAGASDTQYF. The CDR3, as DNA: TGTGCCAGCAGCTCCGCGGGACTAGCGGGAGCGTCAGATACGCAGTATTTT. This rearrangement joins TRBV7-3 to TRBJ2-3; 14 nucleotides match TRBD2. CDR1 SGHTA and CDR2 FQGTGA come from the germline V gene. The ends lost 4 bases at V and 4 bases at J; junction bases unmatched: 7. This CDR3 is built from 17 residues.

J is TRBJ2-5 and V is TRBV18, with a tentative D call TRBD1 (6 bases). This CDR3 region has 14 residues. Trimming removed 6 bases from V and 1 base from J, with 12 bases in between. Germline CDR1 reads KGHSH; CDR2 reads LQKENI. As DNA, the CDR3 is TGTGCCAGCTCGCCCCGGGACACCCAAGAGACCCAGTACTTC. It yields the protein CASSPRDTQETQYF.

This chain connects TRBV5-1 to TRBJ1-2; 11 bases match TRBD1. Trimming at V came to 1 base and at J to 4 bases, leaving 3 bases not matched to a gene. The CDR3 contains 15 residues. Germline V lookup: CDR1 SGHRS, CDR2 YFSETQ. CDR3 coding DNA: TGCGCCAGCAGCTTGAGGGACAGGGGGATCTATGGCTACACCTTC. Translated: CASSLRDRGIYGYTF.

The V gene is TRBV5-1, the J gene TRBJ1-2; TRBD1 is a possible D gene (6 bases). The CDR3 consists of 18 residues. The V end was cut by 2 bases, the J end by 6 bases, with 26 bases between. The germline V gene has CDR1 SGHRS and CDR2 YFSETQ. CDR3 coding DNA: TGCGCCAGCAGCTTCAGCTCCGTTTCTACCGGGACATATGATGGCTACACCTTC. Encoded protein: CASSFSSVSTGTYDGYTF.

This clone was seen a handful of times. This chain joins TRBV18 and TRBJ1-2; TRBD1 is a possible D gene (5 bases). V was trimmed by 6 bases and J by 1 base, leaving 9 bases between them. The CDR3 runs to 13 residues. The germline gives CDR1 KGHSH, CDR2 LQKENI. CDR3 loop: CASSDTNNYGYTF. DNA for the CDR3: TGTGCCAGCTCGGACACCAATAACTATGGCTACACCTTC.

The rearrangement links TRBV5-1 to TRBJ1-5; D gene uncertain. This CDR3 region has 14 residues. From germline, CDR1 is SGHRS and CDR2 YFSETQ. V was cut by 0 bases and J by 0 bases, with 4 bases left in between. Here the CDR3 reads CASSLGYSNQPQHF. CDR3 bases: TGCGCCAGCAGCTTGGGGTATAGCAATCAGCCCCAGCATTTT.

This sequence joins TRBV6-4 and TRBJ1-3, with 8 bases fitting TRBD1. The germline CDR1 and CDR2 sequences are MRHNA and SNTAGT. J lost 0 bases, V lost 2 bases, and 3 bases had no gene match. The CDR3 length is 16 residues. The CDR3 sequence: CASSDRTGYSGNTIYF. The CDR3 DNA is TGTGCCAGCAGTGACAGGACAGGGTACTCTGGAAACACCATATATTTT.

The V gene is TRBV19, the J gene TRBJ1-2, with 8 nucleotides matching TRBD1. In germline, CDR1 is LNHDA, CDR2 SQIVND (reference sequence). CDR3 size: 16 residues. V gave up 5 bases and J gave up 6 bases; unmatched junction bases: 14. CDR3 DNA sequence: TGTGCCAGTAGTTTGGAAGGACAGGGCACTTTTGATGGCTACACCTTC. Translated, it gives CASSLEGQGTFDGYTF.